The clone carrying this T cell receptor beta chain was counted only a few times. This entry is derived from a study of blood T cell repertoires in COVID-19. Across the study: Samples taken during acute and convalescent COVID-19 were collected in the United States, Italy and Spain. The analysed material was cDNA or gDNA that came from T cells, B-cell-depleted T cells, or PBMCs.

The ends were cut back, 4 bases at V and 3 bases at J, with 10 bases in the middle. This CDR3 has 13 amino acids. The germline CDR1 and CDR2 sequences are MGHRA and YSYEKL. In the authors' methods: Reference gene primer amplification gave estimated nucleated cell counts. TCRdb keeps only in-frame clones here, not all; method: immunoSEQ multiplex PCR. V, J and clone size are those of that table, while D and trimming were read from the DNA. The data contain some 120,000 clones, almost 85% of them singletons. This TCR derives from a human donor in a cohort sampled during active COVID-19. This sequence joins TRBV4-1 and TRBJ2-7; D is perhaps TRBD2 (6 bases). The sequencing input was peripheral blood. In DNA form, the CDR3 reads TGCGCCAGCAGCCCGGCTAGCGACTACGAGCAGTACTTC. Its translation is CASSPASDYEQYF.